This passage covers 10 T cell receptor beta chains from one sample sequenced in a study of response to subunit inactivated influenza vaccine. TCRdb re-analysed the RT-PCR reads in MiXCR, keeping a single row per CDR3 protein. The table has hundreds of thousands of distinct CDR3 sequences, about 18% seen once. Sequencing was performed on PBMCs from blood, taken more than 4 days after vaccination. The receptors were sampled from a man aged 45-60 years who received an inactivated influenza vaccine.

The genes are TRBV20-1 and TRBJ2-3, with D maybe TRBD2 (5 bases). The CDR3 runs 13 residues. Germline V gene sequence: CDR1 DFQATT, CDR2 SNEGSKA (reference sequence). Trimming cost V 3 bases and J 7 bases, with 14 bases left between them. In DNA form, the CDR3 reads TGCAGTGCTAGCCCGACTATCCGAAATACGCAGTATTTT. This encodes CSASPTIRNTQYF.

This clonotype has ten or more counts. The chain's CDR3 is CSIGINGEKLFF. Written as DNA, the CDR3 is TGCAGCATCGGCATAAATGGCGAAAAACTGTTTTTT. This chain links TRBV29-1 with TRBJ1-4; D is uncertain. V gave up 8 bases and J gave up 8 bases, with 15 bases separating them. CDR3 length equals 12 residues. Germline loops: CDR1 SQVTM, CDR2 ANQGSEA.

This clonotype came up a few times. This sequence joins TRBV28 and TRBJ2-7, with 9 bases that match TRBD2. The CDR3 loop spans 16 amino acids. The germline gives CDR1 MDHEN, CDR2 SYDVKM. The V and J ends lost 6 bases and 7 bases, in that order; junction bases with no gene match: 16. In nucleotides, the CDR3 is TGTGCCAGCAGCCTAGGGGCTAGCGGGAAAACAGGAGAGCAGTACTTC. Translating it yields CASSLGASGKTGEQYF.

The chain carries TRBV19 and TRBJ2-7; D ambiguous. CDR3 length: 14 residues. The germline CDR1 and CDR2 sequences are LNHDA and SQIVND (reference sequence). V lost 9 bases and J 3 bases, leaving 18 bases between the germline ends. CDR3 in DNA: TGTGCCAGCGCTAGAGATCCTATGGTCTACGAGCAGTACTTC. As protein: CASARDPMVYEQYF.

This clonotype was counted a few times. V gene TRBV10-3 combines with J gene TRBJ1-2, with a weak D call TRBD1 (5 bases). The CDR3 contains 11 residues. From germline, CDR1 is ENHRY and CDR2 SYGVKD. V was clipped by 4 bases and J by 7 bases, with 7 bases between them. The CDR3 region has the DNA TGTGCCATCAGTGGACAGCTTGGCTACACCTTC. Protein sequence: CAISGQLGYTF.

This clonotype came up many times. The V and J genes are TRBV7-6 and TRBJ2-5; D may be TRBD1 (6 bases). The CDR3 has 14 residues. Germline values: CDR1 SGHVS, CDR2 FNYEAQ. V was cut by 6 bases and J by 3 bases, with 14 bases left in between. The CDR3 sequence: CASSLGGREETQYF. The DNA for the CDR3 is TGTGCCAGCAGTCTTGGGGGCAGGGAAGAGACCCAGTACTTC. Variable domain in full (rest from reference TRBV7-6 and TRBJ2-5): GAGVSQSPRYKVTKRGQDVALRCDPISGHVSLYWYRQALGQGPEFLTYFNYEAQQDKSGLPNDRFSAERPEGSISTLTIQRTEQRDSAMYRCASSLGGREETQYFGPGTRLLVL.

This chain joins TRBV12-3 or TRBV12-4 and TRBJ1-3; D is unclear. This CDR3 has 14 amino acids. V was cut by 2 bases and J by 0 bases, with 5 bases left in between. The CDR3 here is CASSLHNSGNTIYF. CDR3 coding DNA: TGTGCCAGCAGTTTACACAACTCTGGAAACACCATATATTTT.

The rearrangement joins TRBV24-1 to TRBJ2-3, with TRBD1 as a possible D gene (5 bases). Trimming removed 1 base at V and 5 bases at J, with 12 bases between. The CDR3 spans 15 residues. Germline-derived CDR1 and CDR2 are KGHDR and SFDVKD. The CDR3, as DNA: TGTGCCACCAGTGATTTTGGTCAGGGAAGAGATACGCAGTATTTT. Translated, it gives CATSDFGQGRDTQYF.

This clonotype was recorded a few times. The chain employs TRBV11-2 and TRBJ2-6; 11 nucleotides line up with TRBD2. The J segment lost 4 bases and the V segment lost 6 bases, leaving 17 bases of the junction unmatched. This CDR3 comprises 20 residues. CDR1 and CDR2 (germline): SGHAT, FQNNGV. CDR3 region: CASSRSLAGGHYWGANVLTF. Here the CDR3 DNA reads TGTGCCAGCAGTCGAAGCCTAGCGGGGGGCCACTATTGGGGGGCCAACGTCCTGACTTTC.

The table lists this clonotype with a few counts. The chain carries TRBV5-1 and TRBJ2-7; a weak D match, TRBD1 (7 bases). V lost 0 bases to trimming and J lost 5 bases, with 18 bases between them. This CDR3 contains 16 residues. Germline V gene lookup returns CDR1 SGHRS and CDR2 YFSETQ. The CDR3 sequence: CASSLDPGGRTNEQYF. The DNA of the CDR3 is TGCGCCAGCAGCTTGGACCCAGGGGGGCGCACGAACGAGCAGTACTTC.